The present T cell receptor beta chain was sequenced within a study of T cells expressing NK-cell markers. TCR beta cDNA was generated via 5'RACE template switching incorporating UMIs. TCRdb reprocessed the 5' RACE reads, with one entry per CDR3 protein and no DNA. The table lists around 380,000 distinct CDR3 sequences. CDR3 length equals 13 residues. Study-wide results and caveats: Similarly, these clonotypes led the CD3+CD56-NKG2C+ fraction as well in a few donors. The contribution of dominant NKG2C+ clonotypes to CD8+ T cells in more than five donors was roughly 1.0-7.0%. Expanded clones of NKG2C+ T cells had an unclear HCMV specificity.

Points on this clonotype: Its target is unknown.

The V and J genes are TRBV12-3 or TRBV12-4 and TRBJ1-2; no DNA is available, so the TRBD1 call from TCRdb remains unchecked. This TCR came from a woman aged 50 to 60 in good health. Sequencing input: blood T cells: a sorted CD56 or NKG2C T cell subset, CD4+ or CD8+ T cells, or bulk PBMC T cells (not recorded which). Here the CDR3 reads CASSDSDSYGYTF.